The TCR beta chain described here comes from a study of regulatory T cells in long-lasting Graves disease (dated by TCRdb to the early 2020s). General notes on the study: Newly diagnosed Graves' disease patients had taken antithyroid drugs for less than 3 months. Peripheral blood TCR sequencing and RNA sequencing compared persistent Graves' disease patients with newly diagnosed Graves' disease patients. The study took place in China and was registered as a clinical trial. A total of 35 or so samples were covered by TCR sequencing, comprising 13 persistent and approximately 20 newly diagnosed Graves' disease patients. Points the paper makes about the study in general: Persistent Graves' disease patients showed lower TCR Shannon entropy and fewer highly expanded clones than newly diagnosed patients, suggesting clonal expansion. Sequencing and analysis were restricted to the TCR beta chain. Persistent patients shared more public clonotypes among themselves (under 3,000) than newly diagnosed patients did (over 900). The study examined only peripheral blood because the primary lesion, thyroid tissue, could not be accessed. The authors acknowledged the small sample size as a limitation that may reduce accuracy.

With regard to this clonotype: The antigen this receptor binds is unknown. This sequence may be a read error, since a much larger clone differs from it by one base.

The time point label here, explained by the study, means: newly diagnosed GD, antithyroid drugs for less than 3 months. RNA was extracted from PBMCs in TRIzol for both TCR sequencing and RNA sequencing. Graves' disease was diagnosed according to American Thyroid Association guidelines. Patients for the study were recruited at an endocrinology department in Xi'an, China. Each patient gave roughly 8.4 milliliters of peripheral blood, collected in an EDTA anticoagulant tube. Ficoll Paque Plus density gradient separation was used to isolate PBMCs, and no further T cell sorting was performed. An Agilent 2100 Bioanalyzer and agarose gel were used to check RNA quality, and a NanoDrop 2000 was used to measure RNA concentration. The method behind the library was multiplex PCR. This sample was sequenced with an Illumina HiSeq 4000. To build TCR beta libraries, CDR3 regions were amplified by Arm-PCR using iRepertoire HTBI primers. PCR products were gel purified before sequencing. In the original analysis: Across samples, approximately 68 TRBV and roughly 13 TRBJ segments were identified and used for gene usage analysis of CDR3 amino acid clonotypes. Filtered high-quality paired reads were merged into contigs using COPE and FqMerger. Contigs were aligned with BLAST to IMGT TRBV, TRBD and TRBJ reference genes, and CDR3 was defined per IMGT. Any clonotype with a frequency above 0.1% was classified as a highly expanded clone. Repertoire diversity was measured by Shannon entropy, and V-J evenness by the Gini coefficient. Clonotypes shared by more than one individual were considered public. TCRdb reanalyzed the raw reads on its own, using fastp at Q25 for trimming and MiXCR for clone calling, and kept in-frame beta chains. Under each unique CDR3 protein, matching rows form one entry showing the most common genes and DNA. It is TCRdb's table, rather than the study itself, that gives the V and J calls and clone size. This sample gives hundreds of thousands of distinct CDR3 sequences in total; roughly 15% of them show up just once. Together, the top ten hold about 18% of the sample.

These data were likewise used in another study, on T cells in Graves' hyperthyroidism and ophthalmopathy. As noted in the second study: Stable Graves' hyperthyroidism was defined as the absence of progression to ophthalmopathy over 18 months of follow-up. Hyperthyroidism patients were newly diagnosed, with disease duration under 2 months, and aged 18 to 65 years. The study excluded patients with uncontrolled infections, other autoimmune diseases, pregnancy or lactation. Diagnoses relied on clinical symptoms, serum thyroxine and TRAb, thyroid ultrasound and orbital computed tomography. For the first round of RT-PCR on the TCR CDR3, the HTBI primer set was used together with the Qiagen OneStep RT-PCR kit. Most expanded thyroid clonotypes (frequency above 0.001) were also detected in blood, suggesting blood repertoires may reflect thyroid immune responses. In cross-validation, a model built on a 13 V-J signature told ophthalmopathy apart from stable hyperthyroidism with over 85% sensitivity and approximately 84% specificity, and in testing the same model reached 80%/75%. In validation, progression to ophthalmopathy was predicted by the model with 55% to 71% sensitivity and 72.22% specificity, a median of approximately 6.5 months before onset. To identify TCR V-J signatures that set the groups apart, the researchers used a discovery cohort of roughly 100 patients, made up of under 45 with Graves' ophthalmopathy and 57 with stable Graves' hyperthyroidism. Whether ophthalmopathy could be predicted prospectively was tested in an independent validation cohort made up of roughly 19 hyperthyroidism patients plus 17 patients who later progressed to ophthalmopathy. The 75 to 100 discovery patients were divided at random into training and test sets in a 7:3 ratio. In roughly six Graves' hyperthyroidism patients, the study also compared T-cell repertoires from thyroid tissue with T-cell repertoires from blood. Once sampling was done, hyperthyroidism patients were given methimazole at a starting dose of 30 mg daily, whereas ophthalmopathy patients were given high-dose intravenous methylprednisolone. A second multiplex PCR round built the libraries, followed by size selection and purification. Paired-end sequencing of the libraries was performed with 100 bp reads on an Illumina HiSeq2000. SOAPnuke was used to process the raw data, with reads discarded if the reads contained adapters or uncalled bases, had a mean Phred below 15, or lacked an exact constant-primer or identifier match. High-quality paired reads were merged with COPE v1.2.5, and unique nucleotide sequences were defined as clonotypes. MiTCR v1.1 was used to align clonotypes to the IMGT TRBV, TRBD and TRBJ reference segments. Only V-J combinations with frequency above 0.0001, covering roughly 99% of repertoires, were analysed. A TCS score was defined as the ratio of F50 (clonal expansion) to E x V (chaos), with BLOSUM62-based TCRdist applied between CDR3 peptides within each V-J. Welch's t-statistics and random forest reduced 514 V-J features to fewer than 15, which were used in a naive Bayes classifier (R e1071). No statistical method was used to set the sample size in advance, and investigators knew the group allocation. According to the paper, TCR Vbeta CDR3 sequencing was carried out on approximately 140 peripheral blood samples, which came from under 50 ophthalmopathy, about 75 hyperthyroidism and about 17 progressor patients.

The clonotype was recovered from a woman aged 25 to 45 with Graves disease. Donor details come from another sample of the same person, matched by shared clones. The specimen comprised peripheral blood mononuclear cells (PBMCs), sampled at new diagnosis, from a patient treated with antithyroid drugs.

The CDR3 region: CASSYGTVATNDKLFF. The base sequence is TGTGCCAGCAGCTACGGGACAGTTGCAACTAATGACAAACTGTTTTTT. This chain joins TRBV3-1 to TRBJ1-4; 7 bases in between match TRBD1. The germline V gene (reference sequence) specifies LGHDT as CDR1 and YNNKEL as CDR2. Spanning cysteine to phenylalanine, the CDR3 consists of 16 amino acids. Only CDR3 DNA remains: 48 bases, in frame from the first base.